These T cell receptor beta chains were read from a single sample in a study of T cell changes during pregnancy in multiple sclerosis. TCRdb's copy holds only in-frame clones and misses some; the assay was immunoSEQ multiplex PCR. The sample includes about 40,000 clones, 85% to 95% of them seen just once. The sample consisted of CD4+ T cells from peripheral blood mononuclear cells, taken before pregnancy. The source is a female donor with multiple sclerosis, enrolled in a pregnancy study. Each CDR3 is given with its conserved first and last residue. Fields, in order: CDR3 length, J gene, V gene, CDR3 protein.

CDR3 length: 16
J gene: TRBJ2-2
V gene: TRBV11-2
CDR3 protein: CASSFGLAGASGELFF

CDR3 length: 16
J gene: TRBJ2-1
V gene: TRBV7-8
CDR3 protein: CASSLGLVSSYNEQFF

CDR3 length: 16
J gene: TRBJ1-6
V gene: TRBV7-9
CDR3 protein: CASSLAAGPINSPLHF

CDR3 length: 14
J gene: TRBJ2-7
V gene: TRBV2
CDR3 protein: CASRVSRVRYEQYF

CDR3 length: 18
J gene: TRBJ1-1
V gene: TRBV9
CDR3 protein: CASSSQSIRDSLKGEAFF

CDR3 length: 14
J gene: TRBJ1-2
V gene: TRBV5-4
CDR3 protein: CASSPDRANYGYTF

CDR3 length: 15
J gene: TRBJ2-5
V gene: TRBV9
CDR3 protein: CASSVGTSGSKTQYF

CDR3 length: 14
J gene: TRBJ2-7
V gene: TRBV7-2
CDR3 protein: CASSFWPSGMEQYF

CDR3 length: 13
J gene: TRBJ2-3
V gene: TRBV7-2
CDR3 protein: CASSLNRADTQYF

CDR3 length: 15
J gene: TRBJ2-5
V gene: TRBV7-6
CDR3 protein: CASSLARTAQETQYF

CDR3 length: 12
J gene: TRBJ1-1
V gene: TRBV29-1
CDR3 protein: CSVVIGNTEAFF

CDR3 length: 14
J gene: TRBJ1-5
V gene: TRBV28
CDR3 protein: CASSPTGGSQPQHF

CDR3 length: 17
J gene: TRBJ1-5
V gene: TRBV27
CDR3 protein: CASSTLKPTGANQPQHF

CDR3 length: 14
J gene: TRBJ1-1
V gene: TRBV7-3
CDR3 protein: CASSLQGARTEAFF

CDR3 length: 14
J gene: TRBJ1-2
V gene: TRBV6-6
CDR3 protein: CASSYVSGGYGYTF

CDR3 length: 18
J gene: TRBJ2-1
V gene: TRBV2
CDR3 protein: CASRGLAGGPAPNNEQFF

CDR3 length: 14
J gene: TRBJ2-7
V gene: TRBV19
CDR3 protein: CASSSPGQGAEQYF

CDR3 length: 16
J gene: TRBJ1-2
V gene: TRBV11-2
CDR3 protein: CASSPPWRQANYGYTF

CDR3 length: 18
J gene: TRBJ1-2
V gene: TRBV10-3
CDR3 protein: CAISESDKPDRGMQGYTF

CDR3 length: 16
J gene: TRBJ1-5
V gene: TRBV7-8
CDR3 protein: CASSSPSGVLNQPQHF

CDR3 length: 15
J gene: TRBJ1-4
V gene: TRBV5-4
CDR3 protein: CASSLGGTANEKLFF

CDR3 length: 15
J gene: TRBJ2-3
V gene: TRBV9
CDR3 protein: CASSPEAGATDTQYF

CDR3 length: 14
J gene: TRBJ1-5
V gene: TRBV28
CDR3 protein: CASREYRDYQPQHF

CDR3 length: 13
J gene: TRBJ2-7
V gene: TRBV2
CDR3 protein: CASSRYGVGEQYF

CDR3 length: 15
J gene: TRBJ2-2
V gene: TRBV6-5
CDR3 protein: CASSSTGGNTGELFF

CDR3 length: 14
J gene: TRBJ2-1
V gene: TRBV7-3
CDR3 protein: CASSSNKGTGEQFF

CDR3 length: 13
J gene: TRBJ1-3
V gene: TRBV19
CDR3 protein: CASDRTSGNTIYF

CDR3 length: 16
J gene: TRBJ1-2
V gene: TRBV6-5
CDR3 protein: CASSYQTGTAYRGYTF

CDR3 length: 15
J gene: TRBJ2-7
V gene: TRBV4-1
CDR3 protein: CASSPRLAGTYEQYF

CDR3 length: 15
J gene: TRBJ2-1
V gene: TRBV15
CDR3 protein: CATSSHTGVYNEQFF

CDR3 length: 14
J gene: TRBJ2-7
V gene: TRBV2
CDR3 protein: CASSGGREPHEQYF

CDR3 length: 14
J gene: TRBJ2-2
V gene: TRBV5-1
CDR3 protein: CASSSSGQTGELFF

CDR3 length: 16
J gene: TRBJ2-1
V gene: TRBV6-5
CDR3 protein: CASSYSTSGRVNEQFF

CDR3 length: 14
J gene: TRBJ1-2
V gene: TRBV28
CDR3 protein: CASSFGQLNYGYTF

CDR3 length: 12
J gene: TRBJ2-1
V gene: TRBV29-1
CDR3 protein: CSGGLGNNEQFF

CDR3 length: 15
J gene: TRBJ2-1
V gene: TRBV29-1
CDR3 protein: CSVSYRGRVYNEQFF

CDR3 length: 13
J gene: TRBJ2-5
V gene: TRBV28
CDR3 protein: CASHGTGRETQYF

CDR3 length: 16
J gene: TRBJ1-3
V gene: TRBV21-1
CDR3 protein: CASRETGPRSGNTIYF

CDR3 length: 17
J gene: TRBJ2-3
V gene: TRBV7-6
CDR3 protein: CASSPRLLAGDTDTQYF

CDR3 length: 15
J gene: TRBJ1-6
V gene: TRBV5-1
CDR3 protein: CASSSAGGLNSPLHF

CDR3 length: 12
J gene: TRBJ2-5
V gene: TRBV6-5
CDR3 protein: CASRAGGETQYF

CDR3 length: 15
J gene: TRBJ2-1
V gene: TRBV5-1
CDR3 protein: CASTQLGQSSNEQFF

CDR3 length: 18
J gene: TRBJ2-5
V gene: TRBV4-2
CDR3 protein: CASSQDPGLAGEGETQYF

CDR3 length: 19
J gene: TRBJ1-2
V gene: TRBV7-2
CDR3 protein: CASSSFNPTGTGRNYGYTF

CDR3 length: 14
J gene: TRBJ2-7
V gene: TRBV4-1
CDR3 protein: CASSHLAGIYEQYF

CDR3 length: 13
J gene: TRBJ2-2
V gene: TRBV19
CDR3 protein: CASSQGQVGELFF

CDR3 length: 12
J gene: TRBJ2-7
V gene: TRBV7-2
CDR3 protein: CASRQGVYEQYF